These 3 T cell receptor beta chains came from one sample sequenced in a study of T cells in AML relapse after transplant. A modified RACE PCR on RNA, not multiplex PCR, amplified the TCR chains. One entry per CDR3 protein results from TCRdb running MiXCR on the PCR reads. The sample has about 1,400 distinct CDR3 sequences; roughly 7.1% are singletons. Sequences were derived from bone marrow, either the whole sample or a sorted T cell fraction (not recorded which), sampled in complete remission. Receptor source: a human donor who had a stem cell transplant for acute myeloid leukemia. Some T cells here may be from the graft donor.

This clonotype is labeled as medium-sized. The chain uses TRBV5-5 and TRBJ2-1; tentative D call: TRBD1 (6 bases). The V end lost 3 bases, the J end lost 7 bases, and 8 bases lay between the germline ends. This CDR3 has 12 residues. The germline V gene encodes CDR1 SGHKS and CDR2 YYEKEE (reference sequence). The CDR3 bases are TGTGCCAGCAGCTACACAGGGAATGAGCAGTTCTTC. Translation gives CASSYTGNEQFF.

This clonotype is medium-sized. The V gene is TRBV20-1, the J gene TRBJ2-2, with 7 bases identical to TRBD2. Germline loops: CDR1 DFQATT, CDR2 SNEGSKA (reference sequence). With V trimmed by 1 base and J by 2 bases, 1 base remained unmatched. The CDR3 extends over 14 amino acids. CDR3 residues: CSARAGGNTGELFF. DNA for the CDR3: TGCAGTGCTAGAGCGGGAGGAAACACCGGGGAGCTGTTTTTT.

As DNA, the CDR3 is TGTGCCAGTAGTATAGAGGTCAGAAGCAATCAGCCCCAGCATTTT. As protein: CASSIEVRSNQPQHF. The gene calls are TRBV19 and TRBJ1-5; D gene uncertain. Germline V lookup: CDR1 LNHDA, CDR2 SQIVND (reference sequence). This CDR3 is built from 15 residues. Between the trimmed V and J ends, which lost 0 bases and 1 base, there was a span of 7 bases. The whole variable domain, remainder taken from reference TRBV19 and TRBJ1-5, is DGGITQSPKYLFRKEGQNVTLSCEQNLNHDAMYWYRQDPGQGLRLIYYSQIVNDFQKGDIAEGYSVSREKKESFPLTVTSAQKNPTAFYLCASSIEVRSNQPQHFGDGTRLSIL.